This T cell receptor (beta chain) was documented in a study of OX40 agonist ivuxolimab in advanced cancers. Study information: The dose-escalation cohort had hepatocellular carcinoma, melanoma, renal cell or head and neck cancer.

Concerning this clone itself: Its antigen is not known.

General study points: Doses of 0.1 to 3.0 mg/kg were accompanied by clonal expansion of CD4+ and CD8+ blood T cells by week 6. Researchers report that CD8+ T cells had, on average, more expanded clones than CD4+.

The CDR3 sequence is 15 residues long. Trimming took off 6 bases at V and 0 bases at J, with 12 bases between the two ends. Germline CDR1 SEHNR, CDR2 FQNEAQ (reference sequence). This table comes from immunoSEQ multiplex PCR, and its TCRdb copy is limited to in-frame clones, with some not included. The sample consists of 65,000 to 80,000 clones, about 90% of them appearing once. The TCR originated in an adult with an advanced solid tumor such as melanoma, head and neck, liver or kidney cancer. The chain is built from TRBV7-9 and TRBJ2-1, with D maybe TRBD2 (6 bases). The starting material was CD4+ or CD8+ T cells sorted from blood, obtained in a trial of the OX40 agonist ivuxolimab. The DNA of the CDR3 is TGTGCCAGCAGTGGAGCGGGCCCCTCCTACAATGAGCAGTTCTTC. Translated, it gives CASSGAGPSYNEQFF.